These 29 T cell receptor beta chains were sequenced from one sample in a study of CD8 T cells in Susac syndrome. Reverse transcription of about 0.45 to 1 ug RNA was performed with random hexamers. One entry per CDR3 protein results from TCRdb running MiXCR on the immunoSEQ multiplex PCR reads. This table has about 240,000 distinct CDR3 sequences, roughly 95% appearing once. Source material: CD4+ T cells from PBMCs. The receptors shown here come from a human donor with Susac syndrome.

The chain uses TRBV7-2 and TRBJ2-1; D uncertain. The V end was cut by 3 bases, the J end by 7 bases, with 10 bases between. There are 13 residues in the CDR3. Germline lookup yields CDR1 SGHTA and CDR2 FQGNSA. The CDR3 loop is CASSFSFANEQFF. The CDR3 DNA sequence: TGTGCCAGCAGCTTCTCTTTTGCGAATGAGCAGTTCTTC.

For the CDR3, the DNA is TGTGCCTGGAGTGATTCTAACAGGGCTGAAGCTTTCTTT. Its protein is CAWSDSNRAEAFF. The chain joins TRBV30 to TRBJ1-1; perhaps TRBD1 as D (6 bases). Trimming stripped 1 base from V and 6 bases from J, with 12 bases between. The CDR3 length is 13 residues. The germline V gene has CDR1 GTSNPN and CDR2 SVGIG (reference sequence).

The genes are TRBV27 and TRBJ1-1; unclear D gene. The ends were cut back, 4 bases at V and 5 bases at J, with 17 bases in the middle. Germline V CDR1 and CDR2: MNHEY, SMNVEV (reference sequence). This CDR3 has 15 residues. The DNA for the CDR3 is TGTGCCAGCAGTTCCCCCGGACTCCTAATAACTGAAGCTTTCTTT. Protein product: CASSSPGLLITEAFF.

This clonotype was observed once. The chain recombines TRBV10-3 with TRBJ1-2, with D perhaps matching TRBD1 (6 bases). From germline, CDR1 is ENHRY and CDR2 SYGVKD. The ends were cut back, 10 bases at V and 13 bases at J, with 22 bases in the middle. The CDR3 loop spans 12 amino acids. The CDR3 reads CASTKQGGISTF. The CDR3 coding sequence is TGTGCCAGCACAAAACAAGGGGGGATCTCCACCTTC.

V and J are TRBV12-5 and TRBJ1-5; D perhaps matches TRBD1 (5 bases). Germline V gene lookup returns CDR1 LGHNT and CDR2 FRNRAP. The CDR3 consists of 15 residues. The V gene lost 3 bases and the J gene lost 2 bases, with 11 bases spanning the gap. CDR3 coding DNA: TGTGCTAGTGGTTTCGGATTACAGGGCAATCAGCCCCAGCATTTT. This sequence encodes CASGFGLQGNQPQHF.

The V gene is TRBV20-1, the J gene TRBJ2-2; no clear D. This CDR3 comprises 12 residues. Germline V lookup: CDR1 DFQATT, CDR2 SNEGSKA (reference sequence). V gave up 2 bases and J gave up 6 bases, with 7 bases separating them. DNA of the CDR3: TGCAGTGCTAGATACGGGTCCGGGGAGCTGTTTTTT. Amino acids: CSARYGSGELFF.

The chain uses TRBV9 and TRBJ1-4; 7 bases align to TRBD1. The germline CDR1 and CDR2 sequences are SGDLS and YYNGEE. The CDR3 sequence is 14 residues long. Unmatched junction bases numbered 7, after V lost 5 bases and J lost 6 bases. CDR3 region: CASSNRGRDEKLFF. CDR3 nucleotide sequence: TGTGCCAGCAGTAACAGGGGTCGAGATGAAAAACTGTTTTTT. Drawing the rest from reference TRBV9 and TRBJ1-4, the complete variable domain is DSGVTQTPKHLITATGQRVTLRCSPRSGDLSVYWYQQSLDQGLQFLIQYYNGEERAKGNILERFSAQQFPDLHSELNLSSLELGDSALYFCASSNRGRDEKLFFGSGTQLSVL.

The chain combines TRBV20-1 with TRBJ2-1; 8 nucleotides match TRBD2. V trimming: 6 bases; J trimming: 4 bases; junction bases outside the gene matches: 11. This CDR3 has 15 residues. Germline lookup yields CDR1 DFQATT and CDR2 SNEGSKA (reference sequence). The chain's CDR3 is CSAGGGTRLYNEQFF. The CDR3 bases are TGCAGTGCGGGTGGAGGGACTAGACTTTACAATGAGCAGTTCTTC.

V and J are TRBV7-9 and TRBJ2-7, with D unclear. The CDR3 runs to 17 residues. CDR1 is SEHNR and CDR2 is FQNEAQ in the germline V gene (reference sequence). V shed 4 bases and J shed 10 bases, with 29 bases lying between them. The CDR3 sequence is CASSSRSVLFSPAGQYF. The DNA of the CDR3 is TGTGCCAGCAGCTCCCGGTCGGTACTATTTTCCCCGGCTGGACAGTACTTC.

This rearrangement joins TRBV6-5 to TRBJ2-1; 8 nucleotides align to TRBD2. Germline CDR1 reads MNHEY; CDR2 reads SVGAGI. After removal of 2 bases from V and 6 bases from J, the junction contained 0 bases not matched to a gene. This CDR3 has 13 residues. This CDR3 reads CASSYGTSNEQFF. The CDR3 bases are TGTGCCAGCAGTTACGGGACTAGCAATGAGCAGTTCTTC.

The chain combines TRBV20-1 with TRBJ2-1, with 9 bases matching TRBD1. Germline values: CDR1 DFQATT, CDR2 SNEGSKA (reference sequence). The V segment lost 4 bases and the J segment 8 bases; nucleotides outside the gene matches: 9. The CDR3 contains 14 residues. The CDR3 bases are TGCAGTGCTAACCGGGACAGGGCCAGCGATGAGCAGTTCTTC. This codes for CSANRDRASDEQFF.

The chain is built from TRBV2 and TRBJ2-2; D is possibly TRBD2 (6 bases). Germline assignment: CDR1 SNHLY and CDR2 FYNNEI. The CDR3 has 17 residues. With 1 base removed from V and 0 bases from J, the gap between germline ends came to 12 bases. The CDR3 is CASSEDGTSTNTGELFF. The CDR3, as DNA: TGTGCCAGCAGTGAAGACGGGACTTCCACGAACACCGGGGAGCTGTTTTTT.

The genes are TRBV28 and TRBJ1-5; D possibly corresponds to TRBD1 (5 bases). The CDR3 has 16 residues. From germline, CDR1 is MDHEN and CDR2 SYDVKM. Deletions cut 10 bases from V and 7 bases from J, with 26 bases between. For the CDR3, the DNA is TGTGCCACCAGGCATATAGGGTCGACCCAGGGACAGCCCCAGCATTTT. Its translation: CATRHIGSTQGQPQHF.

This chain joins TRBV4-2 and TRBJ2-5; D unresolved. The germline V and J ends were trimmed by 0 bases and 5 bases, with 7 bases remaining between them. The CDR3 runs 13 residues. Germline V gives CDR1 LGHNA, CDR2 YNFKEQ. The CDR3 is CASSQENSETQYF. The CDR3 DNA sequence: TGTGCCAGCAGCCAAGAGAATAGCGAGACCCAGTACTTC.

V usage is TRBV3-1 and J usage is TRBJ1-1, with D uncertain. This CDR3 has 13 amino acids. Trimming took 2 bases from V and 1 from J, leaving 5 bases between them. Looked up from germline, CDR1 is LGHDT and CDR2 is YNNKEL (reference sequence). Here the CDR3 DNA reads TGTGCCAGCAGCCAACTCCAGAACACTGAAGCTTTCTTT. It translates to CASSQLQNTEAFF.

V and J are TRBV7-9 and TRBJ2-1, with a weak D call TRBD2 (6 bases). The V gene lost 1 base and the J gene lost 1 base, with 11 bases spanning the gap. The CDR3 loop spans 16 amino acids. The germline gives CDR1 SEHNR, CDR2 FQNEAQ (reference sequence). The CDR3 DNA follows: TGTGCCAGCAGCTTAGTTAGCGGCCCATCCTACAATGAGCAGTTCTTC. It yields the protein CASSLVSGPSYNEQFF.

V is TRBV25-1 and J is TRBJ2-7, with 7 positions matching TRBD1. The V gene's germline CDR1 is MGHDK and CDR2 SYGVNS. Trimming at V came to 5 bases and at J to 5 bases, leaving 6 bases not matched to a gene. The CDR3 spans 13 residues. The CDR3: CASSRGQNNEQYF. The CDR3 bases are TGTGCCAGCAGTAGGGGACAGAACAACGAGCAGTACTTC.

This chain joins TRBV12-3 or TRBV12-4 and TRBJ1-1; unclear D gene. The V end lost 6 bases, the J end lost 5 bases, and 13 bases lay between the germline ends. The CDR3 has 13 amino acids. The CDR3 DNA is TGTGCCAGCAGCCCTTTCGCCGGGACTGAAGCTTTCTTT. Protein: CASSPFAGTEAFF.

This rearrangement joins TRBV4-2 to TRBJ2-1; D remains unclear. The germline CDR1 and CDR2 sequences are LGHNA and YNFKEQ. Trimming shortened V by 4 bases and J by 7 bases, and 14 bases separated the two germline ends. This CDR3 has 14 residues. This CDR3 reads CASSPSGPPNEQFF. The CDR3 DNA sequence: TGTGCCAGCAGCCCCTCCGGACCACCGAATGAGCAGTTCTTC.

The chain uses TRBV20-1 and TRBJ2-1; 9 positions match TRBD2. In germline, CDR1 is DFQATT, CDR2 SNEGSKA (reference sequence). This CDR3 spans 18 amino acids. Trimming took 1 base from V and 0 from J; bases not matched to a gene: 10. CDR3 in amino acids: CSARGMTSGRSSYNEQFF. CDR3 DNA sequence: TGCAGTGCTAGAGGGATGACTAGCGGTAGAAGCTCCTACAATGAGCAGTTCTTC.

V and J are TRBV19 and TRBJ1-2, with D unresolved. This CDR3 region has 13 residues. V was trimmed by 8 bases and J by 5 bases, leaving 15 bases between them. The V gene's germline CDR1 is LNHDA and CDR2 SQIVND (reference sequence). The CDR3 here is CASEDRVWYGYTF. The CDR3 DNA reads TGTGCCAGTGAAGACCGAGTCTGGTATGGCTACACCTTC. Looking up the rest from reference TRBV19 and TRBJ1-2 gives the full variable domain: DGGITQSPKYLFRKEGQNVTLSCEQNLNHDAMYWYRQDPGQGLRLIYYSQIVNDFQKGDIAEGYSVSREKKESFPLTVTSAQKNPTAFYLCASEDRVWYGYTFGSGTRLTVV.

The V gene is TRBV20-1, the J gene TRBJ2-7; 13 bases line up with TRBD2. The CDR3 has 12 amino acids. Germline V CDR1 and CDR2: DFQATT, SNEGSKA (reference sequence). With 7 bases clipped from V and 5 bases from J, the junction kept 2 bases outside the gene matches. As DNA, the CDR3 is TGCAGTGGGACTAGCGGGAGTCACGAGCAGTACTTC. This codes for CSGTSGSHEQYF.

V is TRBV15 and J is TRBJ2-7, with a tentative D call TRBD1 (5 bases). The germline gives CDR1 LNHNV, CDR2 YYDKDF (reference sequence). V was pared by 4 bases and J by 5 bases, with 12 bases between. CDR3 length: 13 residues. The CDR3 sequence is CATSTPRVHEQYF. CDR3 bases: TGTGCCACCAGCACGCCCAGGGTCCACGAGCAGTACTTC.

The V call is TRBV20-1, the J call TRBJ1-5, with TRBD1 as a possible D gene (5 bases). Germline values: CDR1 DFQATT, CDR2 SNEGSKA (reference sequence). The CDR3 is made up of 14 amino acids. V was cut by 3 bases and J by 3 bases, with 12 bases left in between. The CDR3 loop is CSARPSGVNQPQHF. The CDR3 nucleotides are TGCAGTGCTAGGCCATCGGGGGTCAATCAGCCCCAGCATTTT.

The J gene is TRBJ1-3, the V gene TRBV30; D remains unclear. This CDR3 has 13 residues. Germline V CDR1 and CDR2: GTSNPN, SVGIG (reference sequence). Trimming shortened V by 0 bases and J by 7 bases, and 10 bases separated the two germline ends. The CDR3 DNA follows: TGTGCCTGGAGTGTGGGCAATCGCAACACCATATATTTT. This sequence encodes CAWSVGNRNTIYF. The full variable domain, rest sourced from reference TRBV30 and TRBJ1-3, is SQTIHQWPATLVQPVGSPLSLECTVEGTSNPNLYWYRQAAGRGLQLLFYSVGIGQISSEVPQNLSASRPQDRQFILSSKKLLLSDSGFYLCAWSVGNRNTIYFGEGSWLTVV.

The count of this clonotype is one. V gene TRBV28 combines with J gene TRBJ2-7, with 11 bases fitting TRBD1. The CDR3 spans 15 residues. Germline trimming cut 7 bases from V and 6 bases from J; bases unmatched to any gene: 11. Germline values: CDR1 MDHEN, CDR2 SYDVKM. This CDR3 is CASKLPGTGGSEQYF. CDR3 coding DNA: TGTGCCAGCAAACTACCCGGGACAGGGGGATCCGAGCAGTACTTC.

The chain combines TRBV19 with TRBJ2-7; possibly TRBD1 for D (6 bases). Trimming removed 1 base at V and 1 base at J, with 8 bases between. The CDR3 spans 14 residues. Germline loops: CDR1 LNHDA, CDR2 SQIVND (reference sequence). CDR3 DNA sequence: TGTGCCAGTAGTATAGTAGGACAGTCCTACGAGCAGTACTTC. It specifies CASSIVGQSYEQYF.

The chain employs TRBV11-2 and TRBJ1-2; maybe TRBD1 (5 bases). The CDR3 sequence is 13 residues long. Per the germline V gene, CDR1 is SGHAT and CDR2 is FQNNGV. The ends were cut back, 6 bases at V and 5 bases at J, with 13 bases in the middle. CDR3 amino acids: CASRIDSTYGYTF. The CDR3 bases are TGTGCCAGCAGGATAGACAGTACTTATGGCTACACCTTC. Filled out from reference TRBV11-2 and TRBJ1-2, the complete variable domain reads EAGVAQSPRYKIIEKRQSVAFWCNPISGHATLYWYQQILGQGPKLLIQFQNNGVVDDSQLPKDRFSAERLKGVDSTLKIQPAKLEDSAVYLCASRIDSTYGYTFGSGTRLTVV.

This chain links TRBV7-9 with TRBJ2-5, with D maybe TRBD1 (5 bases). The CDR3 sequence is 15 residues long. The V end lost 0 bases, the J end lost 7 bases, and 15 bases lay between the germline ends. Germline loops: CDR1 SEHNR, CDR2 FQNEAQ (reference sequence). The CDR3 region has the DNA TGTGCCAGCAGCTTAGCTTCGGGCAGGGAAGGGACCCAGTACTTC. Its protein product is CASSLASGREGTQYF.